The 24 T cell receptor beta chains below all came from one sample that was sequenced in a study of post-analysis software for immune sequencing data. Study-wide results and limits: Several TRBV segments (TRBV5-6, TRBV5-1 and TRBV20-1 among them) occurred more frequently in patients than in controls.

The antigens these receptors bind are not known. The TCR beta cDNA libraries carried unique molecular identifiers. TCRdb reanalysed the PCR reads using MiXCR and keeps one entry per CDR3 protein. The sample shows about 260,000 distinct CDR3 sequences, 30% to 45% of them seen only once. Sequencing input: blood. The source of these receptors is a girl between 5 and 17 years old with multiple sclerosis.

This clonotype showed up many times. This chain links TRBV6-9 with TRBJ2-7; 8 bases line up with TRBD2. The length of the CDR3 is 15 residues. The germline V gene has CDR1 MNHGY and CDR2 SVAAGI. The V segment lost 6 bases and the J segment 1 base; nucleotides outside the gene matches: 8. In DNA form, the CDR3 reads TGTGCCAGCAGACCCAAGCGGGAGAGTTCCTACGAGCAGTACTTC. This sequence encodes CASRPKRESSYEQYF.

This clonotype was recorded at least ten times. The V and J genes are TRBV7-7 and TRBJ2-1; D is undetermined. Trimming removed 4 bases from V and 2 bases from J, with 12 bases in between. Germline loops: CDR1 SSHAT, CDR2 FNYEAQ (reference sequence). The CDR3 consists of 15 residues. The chain's CDR3 is CASSSSAEAYNEQFF. The CDR3 region has the DNA TGTGCCAGCAGCTCCTCCGCCGAGGCCTACAATGAGCAGTTCTTC.

V gene TRBV12-3 or TRBV12-4 combines with J gene TRBJ2-3; possible D gene TRBD2, 7 bases. V was shortened by 8 bases and J by 4 bases, with 19 bases between the two germline ends. The CDR3 consists of 15 residues. CDR3 nucleotides: TGTGCCAGCGTGGGGGGCCCAGCGGGACCAGATACGCAGTATTTT. Protein: CASVGGPAGPDTQYF.

This clonotype was seen ten or more times. The chain uses TRBV20-1 and TRBJ2-1, with 10 bases that match TRBD2. The CDR3 totals 14 residues. CDR1 is DFQATT, CDR2 SNEGSKA, per germline (reference sequence). With V trimmed by 4 bases and J by 8 bases, 8 bases remained unmatched. The CDR3 loop is CSATLAGVLHEQFF. CDR3 coding DNA: TGCAGTGCTACCCTAGCGGGAGTTTTACATGAGCAGTTCTTC.

The table lists this clonotype with a few counts. The chain is built from TRBV11-3 and TRBJ2-2, with 7 positions matching TRBD1. The germline V gene encodes CDR1 SGHNT and CDR2 YENEEA. The CDR3 consists of 15 residues. The V gene end was trimmed by 2 bases and the J gene end by 3 bases; junction bases not matched to a gene: 3. The CDR3 DNA is TGTGCCAGCAGCTTATCGGGACAGCACACCGGGGAGCTGTTTTTT. It encodes CASSLSGQHTGELFF.

The rearrangement joins TRBV12-3 or TRBV12-4 to TRBJ1-1; D call uncertain. CDR3 length equals 14 residues. V lost 3 bases, J lost 0 bases, and 8 bases lay in between. In DNA form, the CDR3 reads TGTGCCAGCAGTTTTAGGGTCCTGAACACTGAAGCTTTCTTT. Its protein product is CASSFRVLNTEAFF.

This clonotype has at least ten counts. The rearrangement joins TRBV19 to TRBJ2-7, with 7 bases matching TRBD1. Trimming removed 2 bases from V and 8 bases from J; junction bases left unmatched: 18. Germline CDR1 and CDR2: LNHDA and SQIVND (reference sequence). This CDR3 comprises 17 residues. CDR3 bases: TGTGCCAGTAGTATAATACCTCCCGACAGGGTAGTGGCAAAGCAGTACTTC. Its protein is CASSIIPPDRVVAKQYF.

The chain carries TRBV5-6 and TRBJ2-1, with 7 bases fitting TRBD1. Matching the DNA end better, TRBJ2-7 makes the J call doubtful. The CDR3 loop spans 14 amino acids. The germline gives CDR1 SGHDT, CDR2 YYEEEE. The CDR3 DNA reads TGTGCCAGCAGCTTAGGGGACAGATACAATGAGCAGTACTTC. Encoded protein: CASSLGDRYNEQYF.

The chain joins TRBV11-2 to TRBJ1-1; 7 nucleotides agree with TRBD1. The CDR3 runs to 14 residues. The ends lost 4 bases at V and 0 bases at J; junction bases unmatched: 2. From germline, CDR1 is SGHAT and CDR2 FQNNGV. CDR3 loop: CASSSGTVNTEAFF. CDR3 nucleotides: TGTGCCAGCAGCTCCGGGACAGTGAACACTGAAGCTTTCTTT.

Many counts were recorded for this clonotype. The chain has TRBV7-2 and TRBJ2-5; 11 bases fit TRBD2. Trimming cost V 0 bases and J 3 bases; bases outside gene matches: 9. CDR1 SGHTA and CDR2 FQGNSA come from the germline V gene. This CDR3 has 18 amino acids. CDR3 coding DNA: TGTGCCAGCAGCTTAGCTTTTCCTTCTAGCGGGAGGAAAGAGACCCAGTACTTC. Its translation is CASSLAFPSSGRKETQYF.

Only a few counts were recorded for this clonotype. This chain uses TRBV10-3 with TRBJ2-7; 11 bases match TRBD1. Unmatched junction bases numbered 5, after V lost 3 bases and J lost 1 base. Germline-derived CDR1 and CDR2 are ENHRY and SYGVKD. The CDR3 runs 16 residues. This chain's CDR3 is CAISDPGQGGSYEQYF. In nucleotides, the CDR3 is TGTGCCATCAGTGACCCGGGACAGGGGGGTTCCTACGAGCAGTACTTC.

A note on this clonotype: The junction departs from germline at one end; a sequencing error may be responsible. The rearrangement uses TRBV7-9 and TRBJ1-5; D remains ambiguous. Per the germline V gene, CDR1 is SEHNR and CDR2 is FQNEAQ (reference sequence). The CDR3 runs to 13 residues. The CDR3 here is CAGSLDGTQPQHF. In DNA form, the CDR3 reads TGTGCCGGCAGCTTAGATGGAACCCAGCCCCAGCATTTT.

The chain employs TRBV2 and TRBJ1-5; a weak D match, TRBD1 (6 bases). The CDR3 covers 15 residues. V was cut by 4 bases and J by 2 bases, with 12 bases left in between. Germline loops: CDR1 SNHLY, CDR2 FYNNEI. The CDR3 protein is CASSATQGGNQPQHF. The CDR3 DNA sequence: TGTGCCAGCAGTGCCACACAGGGTGGCAATCAGCCCCAGCATTTT.

The rearrangement joins TRBV29-1 to TRBJ1-1, with D possibly matching TRBD1 (5 bases). The length of the CDR3 is 13 residues. The ends were cut back, 6 bases at V and 2 bases at J, with 13 bases in the middle. CDR1 and CDR2 (germline): SQVTM, ANQGSEA. The CDR3 nucleotides are TGCAGCGTCGACAGCTTCGGCAACACTGAAGCTTTCTTT. Protein sequence: CSVDSFGNTEAFF.

This clonotype was counted at least ten times. V is TRBV24-1 and J is TRBJ1-2, with D possibly being TRBD1 (5 bases). Germline V gives CDR1 KGHDR, CDR2 SFDVKD. Trimming removed 3 bases at V and 4 bases at J, with 23 bases between. This CDR3 spans 18 amino acids. The CDR3 is CATSDPTGEEGSLYGYTF. The CDR3 coding sequence is TGTGCCACCAGTGATCCCACAGGCGAAGAGGGGTCCCTCTATGGCTACACCTTC.

V and J are TRBV6-2 or TRBV6-3 and TRBJ1-2; D is perhaps TRBD1 (6 bases). This CDR3 spans 15 amino acids. V was trimmed by 2 bases and J by 4 bases, leaving 14 bases between them. Germline CDR1 is MNHEY and CDR2 is SVGEGT. The CDR3 reads CASSYAQGDSYGYTF. CDR3 nucleotide sequence: TGTGCCAGCAGTTACGCACAGGGAGATAGCTATGGCTACACCTTC.

This clonotype was seen repeatedly, ten times or more. The chain is built from TRBV7-9 and TRBJ2-1; 7 positions agree with TRBD1. Germline V gene data show CDR1 as SEHNR and CDR2 as FQNEAQ (reference sequence). The J segment lost 0 bases and the V segment lost 5 bases, leaving 4 bases of the junction unmatched. CDR3 size: 15 residues. In DNA form, the CDR3 reads TGTGCCAGCAGCCACAGGGGACCCTCCTACAATGAGCAGTTCTTC. This translates into CASSHRGPSYNEQFF.

On this clonotype: A read error may explain this, as a much larger clone is one base away. V is TRBV7-2 and J is TRBJ2-5; tentatively, D is TRBD2 (7 bases). The germline gives CDR1 SGHTA, CDR2 FQGNSA. V lost 4 bases, J lost 2 bases, and 11 bases lay in between. This CDR3 has 14 amino acids. For the CDR3, the DNA is TGTGCCAGCAGCTGCGGGGGCCCGCAAGAGACCCAGTACTTC. It yields the protein CASSCGGPQETQYF.

Many counts were recorded for this clonotype. The chain combines TRBV11-2 with TRBJ2-3, with 11 bases aligning to TRBD2. The V gene end was trimmed by 5 bases and the J gene end by 4 bases; junction bases not matched to a gene: 5. The CDR3 length is 15 residues. Germline assignment: CDR1 SGHAT and CDR2 FQNNGV. The CDR3 spells CASSPTSGKADTQYF. The CDR3 DNA is TGTGCCAGCAGCCCGACTAGCGGGAAGGCAGATACGCAGTATTTT.

Only one count was recorded for this clonotype. The J gene is TRBJ2-5, the V gene TRBV12-3 or TRBV12-4; 8 bases match TRBD2. This CDR3 spans 15 amino acids. With 6 bases clipped from V and 5 bases from J, the junction kept 11 bases outside the gene matches. As DNA, the CDR3 is TGTGCCAGCAGGCGTTCGGGAGCGGGAGAGGAGACCCAGTACTTC. It is translated as CASRRSGAGEETQYF.

The table lists this clonotype with a few counts. V gene TRBV28 combines with J gene TRBJ1-1; tentative D call: TRBD1 (5 bases). Germline CDR1 reads MDHEN; CDR2 reads SYDVKM. This CDR3 spans 16 amino acids. The V end was cut by 6 bases, the J end by 0 bases, with 17 bases between. CDR3 sequence: CASSPWGEKMNTEAFF. The CDR3 DNA reads TGTGCCAGCAGCCCTTGGGGGGAGAAGATGAACACTGAAGCTTTCTTT.

The table lists this clonotype with a few counts. The chain has TRBV24-1 and TRBJ2-2; 7 bases align to TRBD2. Germline V gene sequence: CDR1 KGHDR, CDR2 SFDVKD. Unmatched junction bases numbered 6, after V lost 3 bases and J lost 3 bases. The CDR3 is 16 amino acids. CDR3 DNA: TGTGCCACCAGTGATCCCTCGGGGGGAGACACCGGGGAGCTGTTTTTT. This sequence encodes CATSDPSGGDTGELFF.

About this clonotype itself: The germline gene is not matched at one end of the junction; a read error may be the cause. The V and J genes are TRBV29-1 and TRBJ1-2; TRBD1 is a possible D gene (6 bases). This CDR3 comprises 13 residues. Germline CDR1 is SQVTM and CDR2 is ANQGSEA. Here the CDR3 DNA reads TGCAGCGTTGAAGACCAGGGGACGTACGGCTACACCTTT. Translated, it gives CSVEDQGTYGYTF.

This clonotype was counted many times. The chain links TRBV20-1 to TRBJ2-7, with TRBD2 matching 8 bases. The CDR3 runs to 14 residues. In germline, CDR1 is DFQATT, CDR2 SNEGSKA (reference sequence). V was pared by 3 bases and J by 2 bases, with 6 bases of the junction left unmatched. In nucleotides, the CDR3 is TGCAGTGCTAGCGCGGGAGGTTTGGCCTACGAGCAGTACTTC. The encoded protein is CSASAGGLAYEQYF.